The 27 T cell receptor beta chains presented below share a single source sample, sequenced in a study of response to subunit inactivated influenza vaccine (dated by TCRdb to between 2018 and 2020). To prepare the library, RT-PCR was applied. Sequencer: Illumina HiSeq 2500. The raw public data were reprocessed by TCRdb itself: fastp quality trimming at Q25, MiXCR clonotype calling, in-frame beta chains only. CDR3 protein sequences are deduplicated, and each keeps its most common genes and DNA. The sample data list a few hundred thousand distinct CDR3 sequences, and 10% to 12% of these were observed just once. In total, the top ten clones hold approximately 11% of the sample. The data also belong to a second study, concerning T cells expressing NK-cell markers. Per the second study: TCR beta cDNA libraries were made by 5'RACE template switching that added a universal primer site and unique molecular identifiers.

Sequenced material: PBMCs from blood, taken on the day of vaccination. These receptors came from a man aged 45 to 65 who received an inactivated influenza vaccine. Donor details come from another sample of the same person, matched by shared clones.

This clonotype turned up a few times. The chain recombines TRBV24-1 with TRBJ2-2; possibly TRBD1 for D (7 bases). The germline V gene has CDR1 KGHDR and CDR2 SFDVKD. The CDR3 consists of 16 residues. Trimming removed 7 bases from V and 4 bases from J, with 18 bases in between. CDR3 nucleotide sequence: TGTGCCACCAGCCCCGGGGGACAGATAATCACCGGGGAGCTGTTTTTT. This encodes CATSPGGQIITGELFF.

The genes are TRBV14 and TRBJ2-4, with 7 bases that match TRBD1. CDR1 SGHDN and CDR2 FVKESK come from the germline V gene. The junction had 10 bases not matched to a gene; V was cut back by 2 bases and J by 0 bases. The CDR3 loop spans 18 amino acids. The CDR3 nucleotides read TGTGCCAGCAGCCAATTTCCTCCGAGGGGGCCAGCCAAAAACATTCAGTACTTC. Translated: CASSQFPPRGPAKNIQYF.

The CDR3 nucleotides are TGTGCCAGCAGCCAAGGGACGGGGACGGCGACTTACGAGCAGTACTTC. Amino acid sequence: CASSQGTGTATYEQYF. The genes are TRBV3-1 and TRBJ2-7; the D call may be TRBD1 or TRBD2 (5 bases each). Between the trimmed V and J ends, which lost 1 base and 4 bases, there was a span of 17 bases. CDR1 is LGHDT, CDR2 YNNKEL, per germline (reference sequence). This CDR3 region has 16 residues.

V usage is TRBV6-1 and J usage is TRBJ2-5; D uncertain. This CDR3 is 13 amino acids long. V lost 4 bases, J lost 1 base, and 7 bases lay in between. The V gene's germline CDR1 is MNHNS and CDR2 SASEGT. The chain's CDR3 is CASSVVFQETQYF. The CDR3 bases are TGTGCCAGCAGTGTAGTGTTCCAAGAGACCCAGTACTTC.

This clonotype came up a few times. This chain uses TRBV18 with TRBJ2-7; 8 positions match TRBD1. The CDR3 is 14 residues long. Trimming took 8 bases from V and 2 from J; bases not matched to a gene: 8. Germline CDR1 reads KGHSH; CDR2 reads LQKENI. The CDR3 loop reads CASSPGTGPYEQYF. For the CDR3, the DNA is TGTGCCAGCAGTCCCGGGACAGGTCCCTACGAGCAGTACTTC.

The DNA for the CDR3 is TGTGCCAGCTCACCACGGGGGTTAACGGGAGAGACCCAGTACTTC. This translates into CASSPRGLTGETQYF. V gene TRBV18 combines with J gene TRBJ2-5; either TRBD1 or TRBD2 may fit D (5 bases each). V was pared by 1 base and J by 4 bases, with 13 bases between. The CDR3 totals 15 residues. The V gene's germline CDR1 is KGHSH and CDR2 LQKENI.

J is TRBJ1-4 and V is TRBV7-6; D unclear. There are 17 residues in the CDR3. Trimming took off 2 bases at V and 0 bases at J, with 13 bases between the two ends. Looked up from germline, CDR1 is SGHVS and CDR2 is FNYEAQ. The CDR3 region has the DNA TGTGCCAGCAGCTTATGGCCCCAGTCTGCAACTAATGAAAAACTGTTTTTT. It codes for CASSLWPQSATNEKLFF. The full variable domain, completed using reference TRBV7-6 and TRBJ1-4, is GAGVSQSPRYKVTKRGQDVALRCDPISGHVSLYWYRQALGQGPEFLTYFNYEAQQDKSGLPNDRFSAERPEGSISTLTIQRTEQRDSAMYRCASSLWPQSATNEKLFFGSGTQLSVL.

A remark on this clonotype: This sequence may be a read error, since a much larger clone differs from it by one base. This chain links TRBV11-2 with TRBJ2-3; tentative D call: TRBD2 (5 bases). Looked up from germline, CDR1 is SGHAT and CDR2 is FQNNGV. V lost 1 base to trimming and J lost 5 bases, with 13 bases between them. CDR3 length equals 15 residues. The CDR3 spells CASSLASRALDTQYF. The CDR3, as DNA: TGTGCCAGCAGCTTAGCTTCGCGGGCCTTAGATACGCAGTATTTT.

This clonotype has more than one count but fewer than ten. The CDR3 bases are TGTGCCTGGAGTAAAAGCGGGAGATTGGGTGAGCAGTTCTTC. Amino acids: CAWSKSGRLGEQFF. This chain connects TRBV30 to TRBJ2-1; 8 bases are shared with TRBD2. This CDR3 has 14 residues. Germline V lookup: CDR1 GTSNPN, CDR2 SVGIG (reference sequence). J gave up 9 bases and V 2 bases, and 9 bases lay outside the gene matches.

This clonotype was observed a handful of times. The V call is TRBV5-1, the J call TRBJ2-1, with 10 bases lining up with TRBD2. The CDR3 contains 18 residues. Germline V gene data show CDR1 as SGHRS and CDR2 as YFSETQ. The junction had 8 bases not matched to a gene; V was cut back by 1 base and J by 1 base. The CDR3 DNA reads as TGCGCCAGCAGCTTGTGGGCCCTAGCGGGAGCATCCTACAATGAGCAGTTCTTC. Translated: CASSLWALAGASYNEQFF.

This clonotype was seen a few times. The chain carries TRBV7-9 and TRBJ1-1; D remains ambiguous. Trimming removed 1 base from V and 6 bases from J, with 12 bases in between. The CDR3 is made up of 14 amino acids. The germline V gene encodes CDR1 SEHNR and CDR2 FQNEAQ (reference sequence). CDR3: CASSLGARIAEAFF. In DNA form, the CDR3 reads TGTGCCAGCAGCTTAGGCGCCCGAATCGCTGAAGCTTTCTTT. The entire variable domain, with the rest obtained from reference TRBV7-9 and TRBJ1-1, is as follows: DTGVSQNPRHKITKRGQNVTFRCDPISEHNRLYWYRQTLGQGPEFLTYFQNEAQLEKSRLLSDRFSAERPKGSFSTLEIQRTEQGDSAMYLCASSLGARIAEAFFGQGTRLTVV.

The chain joins TRBV12-3 or TRBV12-4 to TRBJ2-4, with D maybe TRBD1 (5 bases). With 0 bases removed from V and 6 bases from J, the gap between germline ends came to 12 bases. The CDR3 consists of 15 residues. CDR3 sequence (DNA): TGTGCCAGCAGTTTAGCGGGTGGGCAGGGAAACATTCAGTACTTC. Its protein is CASSLAGGQGNIQYF.

In this sample, this clonotype turned up many times. The chain has TRBV20-1 and TRBJ1-1, with 12 bases lining up with TRBD1. The V gene's germline CDR1 is DFQATT and CDR2 SNEGSKA (reference sequence). This CDR3 has 14 residues. V shed 5 bases and J 5 bases; nucleotides not matched to a gene: 6. The CDR3 nucleotides read TGCAGTGCTGGGGACAGGGGGCGCTTGACTGAAGCTTTCTTT. This sequence encodes CSAGDRGRLTEAFF.

A single count supports this clonotype. A much larger clonotype is one base distant, so this may be a read error. The chain recombines TRBV12-3 or TRBV12-4 with TRBJ1-2, with no clear D. The CDR3 totals 15 residues. V gave up 5 bases and J gave up 6 bases, with 19 bases separating them. This CDR3 is CASSHVLAGLHGYTF. As DNA, the CDR3 is TGTGCCAGCAGTCACGTCCTGGCGGGATTGCATGGCTACACCTTC.

This clonotype was seen ten or more times. CDR3 residues: CACRGTPTNYGYTF. In nucleotides, the CDR3 is TGTGCCTGCCGTGGAACACCAACTAACTATGGCTACACCTTC. The chain carries TRBV7-2 and TRBJ1-2; D is ambiguous. Germline CDR1 and CDR2: SGHTA and FQGNSA. This CDR3 has 14 residues. Trimming removed 11 bases at V and 0 bases at J, with 16 bases between.

V gene TRBV20-1 combines with J gene TRBJ2-5; D is possibly TRBD2 (7 bases). Trimming left V 1 base short and J 3 bases short, with 21 bases between. Germline CDR1 DFQATT, CDR2 SNEGSKA (reference sequence). This CDR3 has 17 residues. CDR3 nucleotides: TGCAGTGCTAGAGTAATCTTAGGGGGGGCCCTAGAAGAGACCCAGTACTTC. Its protein is CSARVILGGALEETQYF.

The sample holds a few counts of this clonotype. The chain recombines TRBV9 with TRBJ2-7, with 12 positions matching TRBD2. The CDR3 loop spans 16 amino acids. Trimming at V came to 0 bases and at J to 3 bases, leaving 4 bases not matched to a gene. Germline values: CDR1 SGDLS, CDR2 YYNGEE. CDR3 DNA sequence: TGTGCCAGCAGCGTAGGACTAGCGGGAGCTGGCTACGAGCAGTACTTC. Protein sequence: CASSVGLAGAGYEQYF. The variable domain in full, completed from reference TRBV9 and TRBJ2-7, reads DSGVTQTPKHLITATGQRVTLRCSPRSGDLSVYWYQQSLDQGLQFLIQYYNGEERAKGNILERFSAQQFPDLHSELNLSSLELGDSALYFCASSVGLAGAGYEQYFGPGTRLTVT.

This clonotype was observed a handful of times. The gene calls are TRBV10-3 and TRBJ1-4; 7 nucleotides agree with TRBD1. Trimming cost V 0 bases and J 4 bases; bases outside gene matches: 8. This CDR3 comprises 17 residues. In germline, CDR1 is ENHRY, CDR2 SYGVKD. Here the CDR3 DNA reads TGTGCCATCAGTGAGTCTGGGGCCGGGACAGATAATGAAAAACTGTTTTTT. Its protein product is CAISESGAGTDNEKLFF.

The chain employs TRBV2 and TRBJ2-2; the match to TRBD2 covers 12 bases. In germline, CDR1 is SNHLY, CDR2 FYNNEI. The V segment lost 2 bases and the J segment 6 bases; nucleotides outside the gene matches: 1. The CDR3 consists of 15 residues. This CDR3 reads CASSERTSGAGELFF. The CDR3 coding sequence is TGTGCCAGCAGTGAACGGACTAGCGGGGCCGGGGAGCTGTTTTTT.

This clonotype was seen repeatedly, ten times or more. The chain joins TRBV7-6 to TRBJ2-1, with TRBD1 as a possible D gene (5 bases). Germline V gene sequence: CDR1 SGHVS, CDR2 FNYEAQ. The CDR3 sequence is 21 residues long. V lost 0 bases to trimming and J lost 0 bases, with 24 bases between them. The CDR3 DNA sequence: TGTGCCAGCAGCTTAGCGGTAGGTGGACCCCGACAGCCTTCCTCCTACAATGAGCAGTTCTTC. This sequence encodes CASSLAVGGPRQPSSYNEQFF.

The rearrangement links TRBV29-1 to TRBJ2-1, with 11 bases fitting TRBD2. Germline values: CDR1 SQVTM, CDR2 ANQGSEA. After removal of 1 base from V and 4 bases from J, the junction contained 9 bases not matched to a gene. The CDR3 length is 17 residues. The CDR3 bases are TGCAGCGTTGAAGGGGGGATACTAGCGGGGGAGTACAATGAGCAGTTCTTC. It codes for CSVEGGILAGEYNEQFF.

This clonotype has only a few counts. This chain links TRBV4-1 with TRBJ1-3; weak D call: TRBD1 (5 bases). The V and J ends lost 2 bases and 2 bases respectively, with 13 bases between them. This CDR3 has 16 amino acids. Germline CDR1 MGHRA, CDR2 YSYEKL. This CDR3 is CASSQIRWGAGNTIYF. CDR3 nucleotide sequence: TGCGCCAGCAGCCAAATTCGGTGGGGGGCTGGAAACACCATATATTTT.

The gene calls are TRBV6-2 or TRBV6-3 and TRBJ2-3; possible D gene TRBD2, 5 bases. Germline loops: CDR1 MNHEY, CDR2 SVGEGT. Between the trimmed V and J ends, which lost 5 bases and 9 bases, there was a span of 12 bases. CDR3 length: 12 residues. The CDR3 DNA reads TGTGCCAGCAGTACGGAGGTCGGCACGCAGTATTTT. Protein: CASSTEVGTQYF.

The rearrangement joins TRBV7-2 to TRBJ2-3; tentative D call: TRBD2 (7 bases). The CDR3 covers 15 residues. The germline V and J ends were trimmed by 1 base and 7 bases, with 15 bases remaining between them. Germline V lookup: CDR1 SGHTA, CDR2 FQGNSA. The CDR3, as DNA: TGTGCCAGCAGCTTAGGAGGGGGAGGGCCACATACGCAGTATTTT. Translated, it gives CASSLGGGGPHTQYF.

The rearrangement links TRBV4-3 to TRBJ2-5; TRBD2 agrees at 13 bases. The germline V gene encodes CDR1 LGHNA and CDR2 YSLEER. Trimming cost V 4 bases and J 3 bases; bases outside gene matches: 2. The CDR3 contains 15 residues. CDR3 sequence (DNA): TGCGCCAGCAGCCGCACTAGCGGGAGGGAAGAGACCCAGTACTTC. Amino acids: CASSRTSGREETQYF.

In nucleotides, the CDR3 is TGCGCCAGCAGTTCCCTGGAGGGCCCCTCAACTAATGAAAAACTGTTTTTT. Translated: CASSSLEGPSTNEKLFF. The chain has TRBV5-1 and TRBJ1-4; D uncertain. V lost 5 bases and J 0 bases, leaving 17 bases between the germline ends. Germline-derived CDR1 and CDR2 are SGHRS and YFSETQ. The CDR3 spans 17 residues.

There are many counts of this clonotype. The chain carries TRBV28 and TRBJ1-1; D uncertain. The CDR3 has 12 residues. Germline CDR1 and CDR2: MDHEN and SYDVKM. V was trimmed by 8 bases and J by 1 base, leaving 8 bases between them. CDR3 amino acids: CASSSANTEAFF. CDR3 in DNA: TGTGCCAGCTCATCCGCGAACACTGAAGCTTTCTTT.